Listed below are T cell receptor beta chains from one sample, sequenced in a study of T cell repertoires in cytomegalovirus infection. TCRdb fed the reads into MiXCR, producing one record per CDR3 protein. The top ten clones hold 20% to 30% of a sample with roughly 500,000 distinct CDR3 sequences, 16% of them seen once. Material for sequencing was CD8+ T cells from PBMCs. The receptor set was obtained from a human donor in good health (CMV status not recorded). Some clones in this sample may be carry-over from other donors' samples. The CDR3 runs from the conserved cysteine through the conserved F or W. The D gene is left open where the match is weak. Not every row has a clone size; where given, it reads once, few, many or a size class.

clone size: -
V gene: TRBV6-2/TRBV6-3
J gene: TRBJ2-1
D gene: TRBD2
CDR3 protein: CASRAQRGGYNEQFF
CDR3 DNA: TGTGCCAGCAGGGCACAGCGGGGGGGATACAATGAGCAGTTCTTC

clone size: few
V gene: TRBV10-3
J gene: TRBJ2-3
D gene: TRBD2
CDR3 protein: CAILPTGGESTDTQYF
CDR3 DNA: TGTGCCATCTTGCCTACGGGAGGCGAAAGCACAGATACGCAGTATTTT

clone size: few
V gene: TRBV19
J gene: TRBJ2-1
D gene: -
CDR3 protein: CASRGLAVEQFF
CDR3 DNA: TGTGCCAGTAGGGGACTTGCGGTTGAGCAGTTCTTC

clone size: many
V gene: TRBV4-1
J gene: TRBJ2-1
D gene: TRBD2
CDR3 protein: CASSLGGVSYNEQFF
CDR3 DNA: TGCGCCAGCAGCCTCGGGGGGGTCTCCTACAATGAGCAGTTCTTC

clone size: many
V gene: TRBV27
J gene: TRBJ1-1
D gene: -
CDR3 protein: CASSLVRDLNTEAFF
CDR3 DNA: TGTGCCAGCAGTTTGGTCAGGGATCTGAACACTGAAGCTTTCTTT

clone size: -
V gene: TRBV27
J gene: TRBJ2-6
D gene: -
CDR3 protein: CASSLLADRPSSGANVLTF
CDR3 DNA: TGTGCCAGCAGTTTATTAGCTGACAGGCCGAGCTCTGGGGCCAACGTCCTGACTTTC

clone size: once
V gene: TRBV4-1
J gene: TRBJ2-1
D gene: TRBD1
CDR3 protein: CASSPTRTRDSETNEQFF
CDR3 DNA: TGCGCCAGCAGCCCCACTAGGACACGGGACAGCGAAACAAATGAGCAGTTCTTC

clone size: -
V gene: TRBV27
J gene: TRBJ2-1
D gene: TRBD2
CDR3 protein: CASSLSTAGLYNEQFF
CDR3 DNA: TGTGCCAGCAGTTTATCGACAGCGGGACTCTACAATGAGCAGTTCTTC

clone size: many
V gene: TRBV28
J gene: TRBJ2-7
D gene: -
CDR3 protein: CASSLDETLGEQYF
CDR3 DNA: TGTGCCAGCAGTTTGGACGAAACCCTTGGCGAGCAGTACTTC

clone size: many
V gene: TRBV7-9
J gene: TRBJ1-1
D gene: -
CDR3 protein: CASSLAVHINTEAFF
CDR3 DNA: TGTGCCAGCAGCTTAGCAGTACATATTAACACTGAAGCTTTCTTT

clone size: few
V gene: TRBV19
J gene: TRBJ2-6
D gene: -
CDR3 protein: CASSIGWGDNSGANVLTF
CDR3 DNA: TGTGCCAGTAGTATAGGGTGGGGGGACAACTCTGGGGCCAACGTCCTGACTTTC

clone size: -
V gene: TRBV27
J gene: TRBJ2-2
D gene: -
CDR3 protein: CASSLSTTGELFF
CDR3 DNA: TGTGCCAGCAGTTTATCGACAACCGGGGAGCTGTTTTTT

clone size: -
V gene: TRBV5-3
J gene: TRBJ2-2
D gene: -
CDR3 protein: CASSDRTGGANTGELFF
CDR3 DNA: TGTGCCAGCAGCGATCGGACGGGGGGCGCGAACACCGGGGAGCTGTTTTTT

clone size: many
V gene: TRBV6-2/TRBV6-3
J gene: TRBJ1-5
D gene: -
CDR3 protein: CASSPQTVAMGGNQPQHF
CDR3 DNA: TGTGCCAGCAGCCCTCAGACAGTTGCCATGGGGGGCAATCAGCCCCAGCATTTT

clone size: -
V gene: TRBV4-1
J gene: TRBJ1-1
D gene: TRBD1
CDR3 protein: CASSLGQGAVNTEAFF
CDR3 DNA: TGCGCCAGCAGCCTCGGACAGGGGGCGGTGAACACTGAAGCTTTCTTT

clone size: many
V gene: TRBV11-2
J gene: TRBJ2-7
D gene: -
CDR3 protein: CASSSWGAPGDYEQYF
CDR3 DNA: TGTGCCAGCAGCTCCTGGGGGGCGCCGGGGGACTACGAGCAGTACTTC

clone size: -
V gene: TRBV20-1
J gene: TRBJ2-7
D gene: TRBD2
CDR3 protein: CSAEAGTSGGVYEQYF
CDR3 DNA: TGCAGTGCTGAGGCTGGGACTAGCGGGGGTGTCTACGAGCAGTACTTC

clone size: -
V gene: TRBV28
J gene: TRBJ2-2
D gene: -
CDR3 protein: CASRHKNTGELFF
CDR3 DNA: TGTGCCAGCAGGCACAAGAACACCGGGGAGCTGTTTTTT

clone size: few
V gene: TRBV5-5
J gene: TRBJ1-2
D gene: -
CDR3 protein: CASSLEAPRFYGYTF
CDR3 DNA: TGTGCCAGCAGCCTGGAGGCCCCGAGGTTCTATGGCTACACCTTC

clone size: many
V gene: TRBV7-8
J gene: TRBJ1-1
D gene: TRBD1
CDR3 protein: CASSSRWGTELMNTEAFF
CDR3 DNA: TGTGCCAGCAGTTCAAGGTGGGGGACAGAACTTATGAACACTGAAGCTTTCTTT

clone size: many
V gene: TRBV7-6
J gene: TRBJ2-7
D gene: TRBD1
CDR3 protein: CASSRDRAEQYF
CDR3 DNA: TGTGCCAGCAGCCGGGACAGAGCCGAGCAGTACTTC

clone size: -
V gene: TRBV6-1
J gene: TRBJ2-7
D gene: TRBD2
CDR3 protein: CASRTSGPGEQYF
CDR3 DNA: TGTGCCAGCAGAACTAGCGGTCCTGGCGAGCAGTACTTC

clone size: -
V gene: TRBV5-1
J gene: TRBJ1-1
D gene: TRBD1
CDR3 protein: CASSLQGVFTEAFF
CDR3 DNA: TGCGCCAGCAGCCTACAGGGGGTTTTCACTGAAGCTTTCTTT

clone size: many
V gene: TRBV4-1
J gene: TRBJ2-3
D gene: -
CDR3 protein: CASSPRADTQYF
CDR3 DNA: TGCGCCAGCAGCCCTAGGGCAGATACGCAGTATTTT

clone size: few
V gene: TRBV7-9
J gene: TRBJ2-7
D gene: -
CDR3 protein: CASSSGNAYEQYF
CDR3 DNA: TGTGCCAGCAGCTCAGGGAATGCCTACGAGCAGTACTTC

clone size: few
V gene: TRBV27
J gene: TRBJ1-2
D gene: TRBD1
CDR3 protein: CASSPQGGGYGYTF
CDR3 DNA: TGTGCCAGCAGTCCCCAGGGGGGCGGCTATGGCTACACCTTC

clone size: many
V gene: TRBV4-1
J gene: TRBJ2-3
D gene: -
CDR3 protein: CASSQVAWDTQYF
CDR3 DNA: TGCGCCAGCAGCCAGGTAGCGTGGGATACGCAGTATTTT

clone size: few
V gene: TRBV12-3/TRBV12-4
J gene: TRBJ1-6
D gene: -
CDR3 protein: CASSSRTADSPLHF
CDR3 DNA: TGTGCCAGCAGTTCTCGGACAGCGGATTCACCCCTCCACTTT

clone size: many
V gene: TRBV19
J gene: TRBJ2-2
D gene: -
CDR3 protein: CASSIPDTHTGELFF
CDR3 DNA: TGTGCCAGTAGTATTCCGGACACGCACACCGGGGAGCTGTTTTTT

clone size: many
V gene: TRBV7-9
J gene: TRBJ2-5
D gene: -
CDR3 protein: CASSPSHGVGKETQYF
CDR3 DNA: TGTGCCAGCAGCCCCTCACACGGGGTTGGTAAAGAGACCCAGTACTTC

clone size: many
V gene: TRBV6-5
J gene: TRBJ2-1
D gene: TRBD2
CDR3 protein: CASSYVGGTSGSLDEQFF
CDR3 DNA: TGTGCCAGCAGTTACGTGGGGGGGACTAGCGGGAGTCTGGATGAGCAGTTCTTC

clone size: -
V gene: TRBV6-5
J gene: TRBJ2-5
D gene: TRBD1
CDR3 protein: CASSIGQGEGKETQYF
CDR3 DNA: TGTGCCAGCAGTATAGGACAGGGAGAAGGGAAAGAGACCCAGTACTTC

clone size: -
V gene: TRBV11-2
J gene: TRBJ1-1
D gene: -
CDR3 protein: CASSVTGLNTEAFF
CDR3 DNA: TGTGCCAGCAGCGTCACAGGGTTGAATACTGAAGCTTTCTTT

clone size: -
V gene: TRBV27
J gene: TRBJ2-1
D gene: TRBD2
CDR3 protein: CASTPPGGYNEQFF
CDR3 DNA: TGTGCCAGCACCCCCCCGGGGGGCTACAATGAGCAGTTCTTC

clone size: many
V gene: TRBV12-3/TRBV12-4
J gene: TRBJ1-3
D gene: -
CDR3 protein: CASTPPGAGNTIYF
CDR3 DNA: TGTGCCAGCACCCCGCCCGGGGCTGGAAACACCATATATTTT

clone size: many
V gene: TRBV24-1
J gene: TRBJ2-2
D gene: -
CDR3 protein: CATKGSTGELFF
CDR3 DNA: TGTGCCACCAAGGGGAGCACCGGGGAGCTGTTTTTT

clone size: -
V gene: TRBV27
J gene: TRBJ1-4
D gene: -
CDR3 protein: CASSPPGRGDEKLFF
CDR3 DNA: TGTGCCAGCAGTCCACCGGGCCGGGGGGATGAAAAACTGTTTTTT

clone size: many
V gene: TRBV12-3/TRBV12-4
J gene: TRBJ1-5
D gene: -
CDR3 protein: CASSPDSYSNQPQHF
CDR3 DNA: TGTGCCAGCAGTCCGGACAGCTATAGCAATCAGCCCCAGCATTTT

clone size: few
V gene: TRBV7-6
J gene: TRBJ2-7
D gene: TRBD2
CDR3 protein: CASSSLLPTSGTYEQYF
CDR3 DNA: TGTGCCAGCAGCTCCCTCCTACCGACTAGCGGAACCTACGAGCAGTACTTC

clone size: many
V gene: TRBV7-3
J gene: TRBJ2-3
D gene: -
CDR3 protein: CASSWRLGDTQYF
CDR3 DNA: TGTGCCAGCAGCTGGCGACTGGGAGATACGCAGTATTTT

clone size: -
V gene: TRBV15
J gene: TRBJ2-7
D gene: TRBD2
CDR3 protein: CATSRVIAGGYEQYF
CDR3 DNA: TGTGCCACCAGCAGAGTGATAGCGGGGGGTTACGAGCAGTACTTC

clone size: -
V gene: TRBV7-9
J gene: TRBJ2-6
D gene: TRBD1
CDR3 protein: CASSSRTGANILTF
CDR3 DNA: TGTGCCAGCAGCTCACGGACAGGGGCCAACATCCTGACTTTC

clone size: many
V gene: TRBV15
J gene: TRBJ2-1
D gene: -
CDR3 protein: CATSRGGYNEQFF
CDR3 DNA: TGTGCCACCAGCAGAGGAGGTTACAATGAGCAGTTCTTC

clone size: few
V gene: TRBV5-6
J gene: TRBJ1-4
D gene: -
CDR3 protein: CASSQRQVLEKLFF
CDR3 DNA: TGTGCCAGCAGCCAAAGACAGGTTCTAGAAAAACTGTTTTTT

clone size: -
V gene: TRBV20-1
J gene: TRBJ2-7
D gene: -
CDR3 protein: CSARERGLGYEQYF
CDR3 DNA: TGCAGTGCTAGAGAACGGGGCCTTGGATACGAGCAGTACTTC

clone size: many
V gene: TRBV6-6
J gene: TRBJ2-7
D gene: -
CDR3 protein: CASTHQGLAYEQYF
CDR3 DNA: TGTGCCAGCACCCACCAGGGGTTGGCCTACGAGCAGTACTTC

clone size: many
V gene: TRBV7-3
J gene: TRBJ1-1
D gene: -
CDR3 protein: CASRETVNTEAFF
CDR3 DNA: TGTGCCAGCAGGGAAACAGTGAACACTGAAGCTTTCTTT